This TCR beta chain was observed in a study of blood T cell repertoires in COVID-19. Study summary: The United States, Italy and Spain were the sources of the acute and convalescent COVID-19 samples. Sources were T cells, B-cell-depleted T cells, or PBMCs; the material itself was cDNA or gDNA.

Source study methods: Researchers report that nucleated cell counts were estimated from reference gene primer amplification. The data were produced by immunoSEQ multiplex PCR, yet TCRdb's version contains in-frame clones alone and is incomplete. The DNA gave D and trimming, while V, J and clone size come from that table. The sample carries approximately 52,000 clones, 80% to 90% recorded once. The CDR3 consists of 17 residues. The V gene lost 1 base and the J gene lost 5 bases, with 17 bases spanning the gap. CDR1 SGHNT and CDR2 YENEEA come from the germline V gene. The sample comprised peripheral blood. This clonotype originated in a man in his sixties or seventies with acute or convalescent COVID-19. The chain employs TRBV11-3 and TRBJ2-2; perhaps TRBD2 as D (6 bases). The CDR3 is CASSLGLAGIGTGELFF. The DNA of the CDR3 is TGTGCCAGCAGCTTAGGGCTCGCGGGAATAGGAACCGGGGAGCTGTTTTTT.